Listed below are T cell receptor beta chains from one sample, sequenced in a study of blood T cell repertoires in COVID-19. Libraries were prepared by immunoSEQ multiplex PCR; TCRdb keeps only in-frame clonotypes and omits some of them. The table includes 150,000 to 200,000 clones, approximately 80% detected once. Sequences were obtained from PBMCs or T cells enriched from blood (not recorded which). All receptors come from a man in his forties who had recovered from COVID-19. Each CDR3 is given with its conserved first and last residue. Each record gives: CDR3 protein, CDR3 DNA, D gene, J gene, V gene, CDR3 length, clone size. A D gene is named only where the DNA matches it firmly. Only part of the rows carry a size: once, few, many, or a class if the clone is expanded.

cdr3_aa: CASSLDSSGANVLTF; cdr3_nt: TGCGCCAGCAGCTTGGACTCGTCTGGGGCCAACGTCCTGACTTTC; d_call: NA; j_call: TRBJ2-6; v_call: TRBV5-1; cdr3_length: 15; clone_size: NA
cdr3_aa: CASSQVRTTSSGNTIYF; cdr3_nt: TGTGCCAGCAGCCAAGTTAGGACTACATCTTCTGGAAACACCATATATTTT; d_call: NA; j_call: TRBJ1-3; v_call: TRBV3-1/TRBV3-2; cdr3_length: 17; clone_size: NA
cdr3_aa: CASSRGRTGELFF; cdr3_nt: TGTGCCAGCAGCCGAGGGCGGACGGGGGAGCTGTTTTTT; d_call: NA; j_call: TRBJ2-2; v_call: TRBV11-3; cdr3_length: 13; clone_size: NA
cdr3_aa: CASSLDRARPQHF; cdr3_nt: TGTGCCAGCAGCTTAGACAGGGCTCGGCCCCAGCATTTT; d_call: NA; j_call: TRBJ1-5; v_call: TRBV7-8; cdr3_length: 13; clone_size: NA
cdr3_aa: CASGLPSAAEAFF; cdr3_nt: TGTGCTAGTGGTTTGCCTTCAGCGGCTGAAGCTTTCTTT; d_call: NA; j_call: TRBJ1-1; v_call: TRBV12-5; cdr3_length: 13; clone_size: NA
cdr3_aa: CASSEGGAGEKLFF; cdr3_nt: TGTGCCAGCAGTGAAGGGGGGGCAGGTGAAAAACTGTTTTTT; d_call: NA; j_call: TRBJ1-4; v_call: TRBV25-1; cdr3_length: 14; clone_size: NA
cdr3_aa: CASSFRGQETQYF; cdr3_nt: TGTGCCAGCAGCTTCCGGGGGCAAGAGACCCAGTACTTC; d_call: NA; j_call: TRBJ2-5; v_call: TRBV5-8; cdr3_length: 13; clone_size: NA
cdr3_aa: CASSRTGGYGYTF; cdr3_nt: TGTGCCAGCAGCCGCACAGGGGGCTATGGCTACACCTTC; d_call: TRBD1; j_call: TRBJ1-2; v_call: TRBV7-6; cdr3_length: 13; clone_size: once
cdr3_aa: CASTGTRGYEQYF; cdr3_nt: TGTGCCAGTACGGGCACCCGGGGCTACGAGCAGTACTTC; d_call: NA; j_call: TRBJ2-7; v_call: TRBV19; cdr3_length: 13; clone_size: once
cdr3_aa: CASSHEGTPGANVLTF; cdr3_nt: TGTGCCAGCAGCCATGAGGGGACTCCTGGGGCCAACGTCCTGACTTTC; d_call: NA; j_call: TRBJ2-6; v_call: TRBV3-1/TRBV3-2; cdr3_length: 16; clone_size: NA
cdr3_aa: CATSTGARAEAFF; cdr3_nt: TGTGCCACCTCTACGGGTGCGAGGGCTGAAGCTTTCTTT; d_call: NA; j_call: TRBJ1-1; v_call: TRBV10-3; cdr3_length: 13; clone_size: once
cdr3_aa: CASSQGVRTGGGYTF; cdr3_nt: TGTGCCAGCAGCCAAGGCGTTCGGACAGGGGGTGGCTACACCTTC; d_call: TRBD1; j_call: TRBJ1-2; v_call: TRBV3-1/TRBV3-2; cdr3_length: 15; clone_size: NA
cdr3_aa: CASSQTQGAGNYGYTF; cdr3_nt: TGTGCCAGCAGCCAGACACAGGGGGCCGGTAACTATGGCTACACCTTC; d_call: TRBD1; j_call: TRBJ1-2; v_call: TRBV4-2; cdr3_length: 16; clone_size: NA
cdr3_aa: CASSLERVPGSPLHF; cdr3_nt: TGTGCCAGCAGTCTTGAGAGGGTACCGGGCTCACCCCTCCACTTT; d_call: NA; j_call: TRBJ1-6; v_call: TRBV6-5; cdr3_length: 15; clone_size: NA
cdr3_aa: CASSLARGRSYGYTF; cdr3_nt: TGTGCCAGCAGCTTGGCCAGAGGGCGCAGCTATGGCTACACCTTC; d_call: NA; j_call: TRBJ1-2; v_call: TRBV5-4; cdr3_length: 15; clone_size: NA
cdr3_aa: CASSLGVAGAGETQYF; cdr3_nt: TGTGCCAGCAGCTTAGGGGTAGCGGGGGCTGGTGAGACCCAGTACTTC; d_call: TRBD2; j_call: TRBJ2-5; v_call: TRBV7-6; cdr3_length: 16; clone_size: NA
cdr3_aa: CASSLPQGASSYNSPLHF; cdr3_nt: TGTGCCAGCAGCTTACCGCAGGGTGCCAGCTCCTATAATTCACCCCTCCACTTT; d_call: NA; j_call: TRBJ1-6; v_call: TRBV7-9; cdr3_length: 18; clone_size: NA
cdr3_aa: CASSETRYRGRSRENTEAFF; cdr3_nt: TGTGCCAGCAGTGAAACCCGCTACAGGGGGCGGAGTAGGGAAAACACTGAAGCTTTCTTT; d_call: TRBD1; j_call: TRBJ1-1; v_call: TRBV2; cdr3_length: 20; clone_size: NA
cdr3_aa: CASSQGDRANTEAFF; cdr3_nt: TGCGCCAGCAGCCAAGGGGACAGGGCGAACACTGAAGCTTTCTTT; d_call: TRBD1; j_call: TRBJ1-1; v_call: TRBV4-1; cdr3_length: 15; clone_size: NA
cdr3_aa: CASSQAGTGGKNGYTF; cdr3_nt: TGCGCCAGCAGCCAAGCTGGGACAGGGGGGAAGAATGGCTACACCTTC; d_call: TRBD1; j_call: TRBJ1-2; v_call: TRBV4-1; cdr3_length: 16; clone_size: NA
cdr3_aa: CASKPWEGPGDNEQFF; cdr3_nt: TGTGCCAGCAAACCTTGGGAGGGCCCGGGAGACAATGAGCAGTTCTTC; d_call: TRBD2; j_call: TRBJ2-1; v_call: TRBV5-5; cdr3_length: 16; clone_size: NA
cdr3_aa: CASSESRTGLQETQYF; cdr3_nt: TGCGCCAGCAGTGAGTCTAGAACAGGCCTTCAAGAGACCCAGTACTTC; d_call: NA; j_call: TRBJ2-5; v_call: TRBV10-1; cdr3_length: 16; clone_size: once
cdr3_aa: CAWSVGGQGFF; cdr3_nt: TGTGCCTGGAGTGTCGGGGGTCAGGGTTTCTTT; d_call: NA; j_call: TRBJ1-1; v_call: TRBV30; cdr3_length: 11; clone_size: NA
cdr3_aa: CAWSPRQGINTIYF; cdr3_nt: TGTGCCTGGAGCCCCCGACAGGGAATAAACACCATATATTTT; d_call: TRBD1; j_call: TRBJ1-3; v_call: TRBV30; cdr3_length: 14; clone_size: once
cdr3_aa: CATSDPRKADNEQFF; cdr3_nt: TGTGCCACCAGTGACCCGAGAAAAGCGGACAATGAGCAGTTCTTC; d_call: NA; j_call: TRBJ2-1; v_call: TRBV24-1; cdr3_length: 15; clone_size: NA
cdr3_aa: CAISSTGASGDTQYF; cdr3_nt: TGTGCCATCAGTTCAACAGGGGCCTCAGGAGATACGCAGTATTTT; d_call: TRBD1; j_call: TRBJ2-3; v_call: TRBV10-3; cdr3_length: 15; clone_size: NA
cdr3_aa: CASSGQSGRVRGNQPQHF; cdr3_nt: TGTGCCAGCAGTGGCCAAAGCGGAAGGGTTAGGGGCAATCAGCCCCAGCATTTT; d_call: NA; j_call: TRBJ1-5; v_call: TRBV25-1; cdr3_length: 18; clone_size: NA
cdr3_aa: CASCTFLAVRNSQETQYF; cdr3_nt: TGTGCCAGTTGCACATTCTTAGCGGTACGTAACTCCCAAGAGACCCAGTACTTC; d_call: NA; j_call: TRBJ2-5; v_call: TRBV19; cdr3_length: 18; clone_size: NA
cdr3_aa: CASSGQGDPGELFF; cdr3_nt: TGCGCCAGCAGTGGACAGGGTGATCCCGGGGAGCTGTTTTTT; d_call: TRBD1; j_call: TRBJ2-2; v_call: TRBV5-1; cdr3_length: 14; clone_size: once
cdr3_aa: CASSPTGISYNSPLHF; cdr3_nt: TGTGCCAGTAGTCCAACAGGGATCTCCTATAATTCACCCCTCCACTTT; d_call: NA; j_call: TRBJ1-6; v_call: TRBV19; cdr3_length: 16; clone_size: NA
cdr3_aa: CASSVGLAGGNSYNEQFF; cdr3_nt: TGTGCCAGCAGCGTAGGGCTAGCGGGGGGAAACTCCTACAATGAGCAGTTCTTC; d_call: TRBD2; j_call: TRBJ2-1; v_call: TRBV9; cdr3_length: 18; clone_size: once
cdr3_aa: CAWGKGRANTEAFF; cdr3_nt: TGTGCCTGGGGAAAAGGCAGGGCGAACACTGAAGCTTTCTTT; d_call: NA; j_call: TRBJ1-1; v_call: TRBV30; cdr3_length: 14; clone_size: few
cdr3_aa: CASSTGLQEWGYTF; cdr3_nt: TGTGCCAGCAGTACGGGACTCCAGGAGTGGGGCTACACCTTC; d_call: NA; j_call: TRBJ1-2; v_call: TRBV5-6; cdr3_length: 14; clone_size: few
cdr3_aa: CASSFSTGNTQYF; cdr3_nt: TGTGCCAGCAGTTTCAGTACAGGGAATACGCAGTATTTT; d_call: NA; j_call: TRBJ2-3; v_call: TRBV6-7; cdr3_length: 13; clone_size: NA
cdr3_aa: CASSTSDRGLDETQYF; cdr3_nt: TGTGCCAGTAGTACTTCCGACAGGGGGCTGGATGAGACCCAGTACTTC; d_call: TRBD1; j_call: TRBJ2-5; v_call: TRBV19; cdr3_length: 16; clone_size: NA
cdr3_aa: CASRTGTDPSYGYTF; cdr3_nt: TGTGCCAGCAGGACCGGGACAGACCCTAGCTATGGCTACACCTTC; d_call: TRBD1; j_call: TRBJ1-2; v_call: TRBV2; cdr3_length: 15; clone_size: NA
cdr3_aa: CASRDRAISNQPQHF; cdr3_nt: TGTGCCAGCAGAGACAGAGCTATTAGCAATCAGCCCCAGCATTTT; d_call: NA; j_call: TRBJ1-5; v_call: TRBV6-5; cdr3_length: 15; clone_size: NA
cdr3_aa: CASSPASGSGNTIYF; cdr3_nt: TGTGCCAGCAGCCCAGCCTCGGGCTCTGGAAACACCATATATTTT; d_call: NA; j_call: TRBJ1-3; v_call: TRBV3-1/TRBV3-2; cdr3_length: 15; clone_size: NA
cdr3_aa: CASRSGVDTQYF; cdr3_nt: TGTGCCAGCAGATCCGGGGTGGATACGCAGTATTTT; d_call: NA; j_call: TRBJ2-3; v_call: TRBV3-1/TRBV3-2; cdr3_length: 12; clone_size: NA
cdr3_aa: CASSLGPFSQGEQYF; cdr3_nt: TGTGCCAGCAGCTTAGGTCCCTTTTCCCAGGGCGAGCAGTACTTC; d_call: NA; j_call: TRBJ2-7; v_call: TRBV7-2; cdr3_length: 15; clone_size: NA
cdr3_aa: CAISEGQGGTYGYTF; cdr3_nt: TGTGCCATCAGTGAGGGACAGGGGGGGACCTATGGCTACACCTTC; d_call: TRBD1; j_call: TRBJ1-2; v_call: TRBV10-3; cdr3_length: 15; clone_size: NA
cdr3_aa: CASSYSVAGENSPLHF; cdr3_nt: TGTGCCAGCAGTTACTCGGTGGCAGGGGAGAATTCACCCCTCCACTTT; d_call: NA; j_call: TRBJ1-6; v_call: TRBV6-5; cdr3_length: 16; clone_size: NA
cdr3_aa: CASTLGGTGLFSPLHF; cdr3_nt: TGTGCCAGCACCCTTGGTGGGACAGGGTTGTTCTCACCCCTCCACTTT; d_call: TRBD1; j_call: TRBJ1-6; v_call: TRBV5-4; cdr3_length: 16; clone_size: NA
cdr3_aa: CASTPGSPGGISGNTIYF; cdr3_nt: TGCGCCAGCACCCCGGGGTCGCCAGGGGGCATCTCTGGAAACACCATATATTTT; d_call: TRBD1; j_call: TRBJ1-3; v_call: TRBV10-2; cdr3_length: 18; clone_size: NA
cdr3_aa: CASSVGPDTEDTIYF; cdr3_nt: TGTGCCAGCAGCGTAGGACCGGACACCGAGGACACCATATATTTT; d_call: NA; j_call: TRBJ1-3; v_call: TRBV9; cdr3_length: 15; clone_size: once
cdr3_aa: CAWGEDTHQPQHF; cdr3_nt: TGTGCCTGGGGTGAGGACACCCATCAGCCCCAGCATTTT; d_call: NA; j_call: TRBJ1-5; v_call: TRBV30; cdr3_length: 13; clone_size: once
cdr3_aa: CASSLNRVYGYTF; cdr3_nt: TGTGCCAGCAGTTTAAACAGGGTCTATGGCTACACCTTC; d_call: NA; j_call: TRBJ1-2; v_call: TRBV27; cdr3_length: 13; clone_size: once
cdr3_aa: CASSLTGGDSPLHF; cdr3_nt: TGCGCCAGCAGCTTGACAGGGGGCGATTCACCCCTCCACTTT; d_call: TRBD1; j_call: TRBJ1-6; v_call: TRBV5-1; cdr3_length: 14; clone_size: NA